The T cell receptor beta chain under discussion was sequenced for a study of T-cell reconstitution after alpha-beta-depleted transplantation in children. Findings and caveats of the study: At around two months after transplant, the alpha-beta T cells were reportedly derived from several hundred expanded clones that came from non-depleted graft cells. Some patients owed their high day-60 TCRbeta diversity to surviving recipient T cells and thymic progenitors.

In its sample, this clonotype was seen a few times. The antigen remains unidentified. Preparation of the TCRbeta library involved a method that used unique molecular identifiers. TCRdb re-called the PCR reads with MiXCR, one entry per CDR3 protein. The repertoire holds 900,000 or so distinct CDR3 sequences, with under 20% as singletons. Trimming took 3 bases from V and 5 from J; bases not matched to a gene: 7. The CDR3 has 16 residues. Per germline, CDR1 SGHDN and CDR2 FVKESK. The sequence derives from a male patient between 10 and 17 years old who had a stem cell transplant for acute lymphoblastic leukemia, so the T cells may come from the graft donor. The J gene is TRBJ2-5, the V gene TRBV14; 12 bases are shared with TRBD2. The specimen comprised PBMCs, mostly from graft donor cells, sampled 360 days after TCRalphabeta/CD19-depleted stem cell transplant. The CDR3 bases are TGTGCCAGCAGCCAGACTAGCGGGAGATTCGGGGAGACCCAGTACTTC. This codes for CASSQTSGRFGETQYF.